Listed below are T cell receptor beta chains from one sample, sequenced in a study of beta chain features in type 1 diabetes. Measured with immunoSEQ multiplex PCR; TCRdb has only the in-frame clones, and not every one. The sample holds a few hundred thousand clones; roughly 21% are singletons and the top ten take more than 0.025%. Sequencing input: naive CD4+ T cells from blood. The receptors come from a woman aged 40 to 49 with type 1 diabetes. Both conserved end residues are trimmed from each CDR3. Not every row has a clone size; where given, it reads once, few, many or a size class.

ASSSRDRVYSGYT | few | TRBJ1-2 | TRBV7-2
AWSVERKGYGYT | . | TRBJ1-2 | TRBV30
ASTGYTEAF | . | TRBJ1-1 | TRBV28
ASSFMEESSEAF | . | TRBJ1-1 | TRBV5-4
AGGQGTNTEAF | . | TRBJ1-1 | TRBV2
ASSLPENIQY | few | TRBJ2-4 | TRBV28
ASSGGGVRAKNIQY | few | TRBJ2-4 | TRBV6-1
ASSQARQGYEQY | . | TRBJ2-7 | TRBV4-1
ASSPPAGNPEAF | few | TRBJ1-1 | TRBV18
ASSLATGISLNEQF | . | TRBJ2-1 | TRBV5-4
ASSGGQGYQPQH | few | TRBJ1-5 | TRBV18
ASSLGGAGMVWEQY | once | TRBJ2-7 | TRBV13
AWSVRGQLMETQY | few | TRBJ2-5 | TRBV30
SVYLQGTGELF | few | TRBJ2-2 | TRBV29-1
SVERTGGNEQF | few | TRBJ2-1 | TRBV29-1
ASSNRESYEQY | few | TRBJ2-7 | TRBV7-9
ASSKSSAKNIQY | few | TRBJ2-4 | TRBV21-1
ASSLLKGDGYT | few | TRBJ1-2 | TRBV28
ASSRGRDRVSYEQY | once | TRBJ2-7 | TRBV5-1
ASSFQTGGVT | . | TRBJ1-2 | TRBV7-9